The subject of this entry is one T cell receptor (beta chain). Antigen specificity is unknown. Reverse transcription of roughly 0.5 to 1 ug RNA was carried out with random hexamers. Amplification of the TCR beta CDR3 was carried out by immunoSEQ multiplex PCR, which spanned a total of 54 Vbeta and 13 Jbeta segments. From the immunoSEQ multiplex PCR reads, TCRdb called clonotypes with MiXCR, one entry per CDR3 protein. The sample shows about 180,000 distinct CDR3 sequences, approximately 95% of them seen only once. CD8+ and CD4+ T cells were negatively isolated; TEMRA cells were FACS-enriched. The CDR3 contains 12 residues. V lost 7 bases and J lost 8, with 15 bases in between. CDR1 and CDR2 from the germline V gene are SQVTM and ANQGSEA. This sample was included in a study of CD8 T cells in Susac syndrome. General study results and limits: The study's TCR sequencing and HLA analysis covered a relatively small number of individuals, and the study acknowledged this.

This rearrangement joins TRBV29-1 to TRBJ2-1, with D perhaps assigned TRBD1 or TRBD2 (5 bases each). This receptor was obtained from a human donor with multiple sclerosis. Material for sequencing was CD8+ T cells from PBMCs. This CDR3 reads CSASRDPHEQFF. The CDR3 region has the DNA TGCAGCGCCTCCCGGGACCCTCATGAGCAGTTCTTC.